This T cell receptor beta chain was retrieved from a study of shared clonotypes between healthy human individuals. Study-wide results and limits: Generally, naive subsets came out with larger estimated richness than memory subsets. Though the depth was large, rarefaction showed that sorted-subset sequencing was incomplete.

Clones were read by immunoSEQ multiplex PCR, and TCRdb kept only the in-frame ones, dropping some. The sample carries under 2.5 million clones, just under 95% recorded once. On this clone itself: Antigen unknown.

V was clipped by 5 bases and J by 4 bases, with 14 bases between them. From germline, CDR1 is SGHTA and CDR2 FQGTGA. The CDR3 length is 15 residues. The sequence was collected from a man aged 18 to 30 in good health. Some clones in this sample may be carry-over from other donors' samples. The specimen was naive CD4+ T cells from PBMCs. Subset indicated: CD45RA+ positively selected. This chain uses TRBV7-3 with TRBJ2-2; D remains unclear. The CDR3 sequence is CASSPDPVSTGELFF. The CDR3 DNA follows: TGTGCCAGCAGCCCCGACCCGGTTAGCACCGGGGAGCTGTTTTTT.